This TCR beta chain was recorded in a study of blood T cell repertoires in COVID-19. Study-level background: From T cells, B-cell-depleted T cells, or PBMCs came the material, which was cDNA or gDNA.

This CDR3 contains 14 residues. V was clipped by 5 bases and J by 1 base, with 11 bases between them. Germline CDR1 is SGHKS and CDR2 is YYEKEE (reference sequence). Sequenced by immunoSEQ multiplex PCR; TCRdb stores in-frame clones only, minus some. Of 200,000 to 250,000 clones in the sample, approximately 86% were seen once. In Seattle, patients joined the study during active infection and were tracked longitudinally. This receptor was taken from a woman aged 45 to 65 with COVID-19, enrolled during active disease. The chain joins TRBV5-5 to TRBJ2-3; D is undetermined. Sequenced sample: peripheral blood. The DNA for the CDR3 is TGTGCCAGCAGACACAAAATCGGCACAGATACGCAGTATTTT. Amino acids: CASRHKIGTDTQYF.